Detailed here is one T cell receptor beta chain. These data come from a study of blood T cell repertoires in COVID-19. The CDR3 runs 13 residues. Trimming left V 2 bases short and J 4 bases short, with 8 bases between. The germline V gene has CDR1 SEHNR and CDR2 FQNEAQ (reference sequence). Clones were read by immunoSEQ multiplex PCR, and TCRdb kept only the in-frame ones, dropping some. Among about 250,000 clones listed, about four fifths were seen once. This chain joins TRBV7-9 and TRBJ1-1; D perhaps matches TRBD1 (5 bases). The sequence was collected from a man in his forties with active or convalescent COVID-19. Sequencing was carried out using peripheral blood. CDR3 loop: CASSLRGGTEAFF. The DNA for the CDR3 is TGTGCCAGCAGCTTACGGGGGGGCACTGAAGCTTTCTTT.